This T cell receptor beta chain was captured in a study of blood T cell repertoires in COVID-19. Sequencing used immunoSEQ multiplex PCR; TCRdb keeps in-frame clones, though not all of them. Of under 150,000 clones in the sample, 88% were seen once. The germline V and J ends were trimmed by 5 bases and 4 bases, with 18 bases remaining between them. The CDR3 is 15 amino acids. The germline V gene encodes CDR1 MDHEN and CDR2 SYDVKM. The genes are TRBV28 and TRBJ2-7; D possibly corresponds to TRBD1 (6 bases). This clonotype originated in a man aged 50 to 60 with active or convalescent COVID-19. What was sequenced was peripheral blood. The CDR3 DNA sequence: TGTGCCAGCAGTCCATCCGGGACACCCAGATACGAGCAGTACTTC. It codes for CASSPSGTPRYEQYF.